The 15 T cell receptor beta chains given below trace back to one sample, sequenced in a study of cytomegalovirus exposure and HLA in healthy donors (TCRdb year 2017). Library method: the immunoSEQ multiplex PCR assay. For the multiplex PCR, a mixture combining 60 forward primers for TCR Vbeta segments and 13 reverse primers for TCR Jbeta segments was used. TCRdb took this table from immuneACCESS and kept in-frame rearrangements with V and J called. Such tables lack part of the clones; where checked against another copy, unresolved V genes explain under half of the gap, and the rest is unexplained. The sample has approximately 170,000 clones on record, 60% to 80% of them singletons. Roughly 3% of the sample rests with the top ten. The material sequenced was PBMCs. Receptor source: a female donor in good health and CMV-seronegative.

This chain uses TRBV7-2 with TRBJ2-1; possible D gene TRBD2, 5 bases. The CDR3 is 14 amino acids. Deletions cut 7 bases from V and 4 bases from J, with 14 bases between. Germline V gene data show CDR1 as SGHTA and CDR2 as FQGNSA. The CDR3 here is CASTPNREYNEQFF. The CDR3 nucleotides read TGTGCCAGCACTCCGAACCGGGAATACAATGAGCAGTTCTTC.

This chain links TRBV6-4 with TRBJ1-5; TRBD1 is a possible D gene (5 bases). Trimming took off 1 base at V and 0 bases at J, with 10 bases between the two ends. This CDR3 contains 16 residues. CDR1 MRHNA and CDR2 SNTAGT come from the germline V gene. CDR3 sequence: CASSDLTVYSNQPQHF. Written as DNA, the CDR3 is TGTGCCAGCAGTGACTTGACAGTCTATAGCAATCAGCCCCAGCATTTT.

The rearrangement joins TRBV6-5 to TRBJ2-1; 7 nucleotides align to TRBD2. The junction had 3 bases not matched to a gene; V was cut back by 4 bases and J by 0 bases. The CDR3 consists of 15 residues. Germline V gene sequence: CDR1 MNHEY, CDR2 SVGAGI. The DNA for the CDR3 is TGTGCCAGCAGTTCATTAGCGGGCTCCTACAATGAGCAGTTCTTC. Its protein product is CASSSLAGSYNEQFF.

CDR3: CASSKGGSGRCGETQYF. The DNA of the CDR3 is TGTGCCAGCAGCAAAGGGGGTAGCGGGAGATGTGGAGAGACCCAGTACTTC. The V gene is TRBV21-1, the J gene TRBJ2-5; the D call of TRBD2 is as the table states it, not checked on the DNA. TRBV21-1 is assigned pseudogene status. The CDR3 consists of 17 residues.

This clone was detected once. A junction boundary mismatches the germline segment, possibly from a read error. The chain employs TRBV28 and TRBJ2-2, with D uncertain. CDR1 and CDR2 (germline): MDHEN, SYDVKM. The CDR3 spans 15 residues. CDR3: CVSSLEQTNTGELFF. CDR3 DNA sequence: TGTGTCAGCAGTTTGGAACAGACGAACACCGGGGAGCTGTTTTTT.

The genes are TRBV19 and TRBJ2-1, with D possibly being TRBD1 (5 bases). CDR1 LNHDA and CDR2 SQIVND come from the germline V gene (reference sequence). Trimming removed 4 bases at V and 4 bases at J, with 20 bases between. The CDR3 is made up of 17 amino acids. CDR3 residues: CASSTQSWTNTYNEQFF. The CDR3 DNA is TGTGCCAGTAGTACCCAAAGCTGGACAAATACTTACAATGAGCAGTTCTTC.

This rearrangement joins TRBV6-6 to TRBJ2-5; D is perhaps TRBD1 (5 bases). Near its end, the DNA agrees better with TRBJ2-7, so the J call may be wrong. Germline lookup yields CDR1 MNHNY and CDR2 SVGAGI (reference sequence). The CDR3 has 13 residues. The CDR3 sequence is CASSPGSAYEQYF. CDR3 sequence (DNA): TGTGCCAGCAGTCCAGGGTCGGCCTACGAGCAGTACTTC.

V is TRBV5-1 and J is TRBJ2-5; D not certain. The J call is doubtful: the DNA matches TRBJ2-7 better. CDR3 length: 12 residues. Germline CDR1 reads SGHRS; CDR2 reads YFSETQ. The CDR3 reads CASSLYAYEQYF. The CDR3 bases are TGCGCCAGCAGCTTGTACGCCTACGAGCAGTACTTC.

This CDR3 reads CASSWDRNTEAFF. CDR3 sequence (DNA): TGTGCCAGCAGCTGGGACAGGAACACTGAAGCTTTCTTT. The chain couples TRBV5-6 to TRBJ1-1; TRBD1 matches 7 bases. After removal of 3 bases from V and 1 base from J, the junction contained 0 bases not matched to a gene. CDR3 length: 13 residues. The germline CDR1 and CDR2 sequences are SGHDT and YYEEEE.

V usage is TRBV6-5 and J usage is TRBJ1-1; D is undetermined. The CDR3 length is 14 residues. The V and J ends lost 0 bases and 5 bases respectively, with 10 bases between them. The germline V gene has CDR1 MNHEY and CDR2 SVGAGI. The CDR3 loop is CASSYSGGGTEAFF. Here the CDR3 DNA reads TGTGCCAGCAGTTACTCAGGAGGAGGGACTGAAGCTTTCTTT.

The chain links TRBV21-1 to TRBJ2-4; the table's TRBD1 call for D was not verified on the DNA. TRBV21-1 represents a pseudogene. The CDR3 length is 18 residues. The CDR3 coding sequence is TGTGCCAGCAACAAAAGGCCCAGGGAAGTACTAGCCAAAAACATTCAGTACTTC. Translating it yields CASNKRPREVLAKNIQYF.

The gene calls are TRBV5-1 and TRBJ2-3, with D tentatively TRBD2 (5 bases). CDR3 length equals 15 residues. CDR1 is SGHRS and CDR2 is YFSETQ in the germline V gene. Between the trimmed V and J ends, which lost 3 bases and 4 bases, there was a span of 15 bases. The CDR3, as DNA: TGCGCCAGCAGCTCCACTCTGGGGAGCGCAGATACGCAGTATTTT. Its translation is CASSSTLGSADTQYF. Combining the CDR3 with reference TRBV5-1 and TRBJ2-3 gives the whole variable domain KAGVTQTPRYLIKTRGQQVTLSCSPISGHRSVSWYQQTPGQGLQFLFEYFSETQRNKGNFPGRFSGRQFSNSRSEMNVSTLELGDSALYLCASSSTLGSADTQYFGPGTRLTVL.

The chain couples TRBV7-2 to TRBJ1-4, with TRBD1 as a possible D gene (6 bases). Trimming removed 5 bases from V and 0 bases from J, with 10 bases in between. The CDR3 runs 15 residues. CDR1 is SGHTA, CDR2 FQGNSA, per germline. The CDR3 loop is CASSPRTATNEKLFF. Here the CDR3 DNA reads TGTGCCAGCAGCCCTCGGACAGCAACTAATGAAAAACTGTTTTTT.

The sample holds one count of this clone. The rearrangement links TRBV30 to TRBJ2-1; a weak D match, TRBD2 (5 bases). Germline-derived CDR1 and CDR2 are GTSNPN and SVGIG (reference sequence). V was trimmed by 2 bases and J by 0 bases, leaving 14 bases between them. This CDR3 has 16 amino acids. The CDR3 sequence is CAWSRETIHSYNEQFF. CDR3 sequence (DNA): TGTGCCTGGAGTAGGGAGACTATCCACTCCTACAATGAGCAGTTCTTC.

The chain carries TRBV5-4 and TRBJ2-7, with TRBD1 matching over 10 bases. J lost 0 bases, V lost 4 bases, and 7 bases had no gene match. Germline values: CDR1 SGHNT, CDR2 YYREEE (reference sequence). This CDR3 has 16 amino acids. In DNA form, the CDR3 reads TGTGCCAGCAGCAACACCGGGACAGGGGCCTCCTACGAGCAGTACTTC. Translated, it gives CASSNTGTGASYEQYF.